This T cell receptor beta chain is drawn from a study of blood T cell repertoires in COVID-19. For the study at large: From T cells, B-cell-depleted T cells, or PBMCs came the material, which was cDNA or gDNA.

Those who participated ranged in age from roughly 18 to 90 years and resided in about two dozen US areas. Study processing details: How many nucleated cells were present was estimated from reference gene primer amplification. Profiled with immunoSEQ multiplex PCR; TCRdb holds only in-frame clones, not every one. The V and J calls and clone size come from that table; D and trimming were worked out from the DNA. Of 200,000 to 250,000 clones in the sample, 84% were seen once. The CDR3 consists of 16 residues. Germline V gene sequence: CDR1 MNHEY, CDR2 SMNVEV (reference sequence). Germline trimming cut 10 bases from V and 3 bases from J; bases unmatched to any gene: 14. This clone was seen just once.

The receptor comes from a woman aged 35 to 49 who had recovered from COVID-19. This sequence joins TRBV27 and TRBJ2-2; 7 bases line up with TRBD1. The specimen was PBMCs or T cells enriched from blood (not recorded which). The chain's CDR3 is CAIRGSGTEDTGELFF. CDR3 sequence (DNA): TGTGCCATCAGGGGGTCCGGGACAGAGGACACCGGGGAGCTGTTTTTT.